The subject of this entry is one TCR beta chain. What it binds is unknown. The DNA is left out, because the CDR3 cannot be placed on it with certainty; the CDR3 is given as TCRdb lists it. Template material for TCR beta VDJ and CDR3 profiling consisted of genomic DNA. From the reads, TCRdb called clonotypes with MiXCR, one entry per CDR3 protein. In the table there are approximately 170,000 distinct CDR3 sequences, around half of which are singletons. The record originates from a study of CD8+CD57+ T cells in acquired aplastic anemia. Study summary: The sorted CD4+ and CD8+ cells yielded an average around 3 ug of DNA.

Whole-study findings and limits: Sharing between patients and controls was observed for roughly 30 CD8+ CDR3 sequences. Significant differences in CD8+ Simpson's diversity were not observed between patients and controls.

The germline V gene encodes CDR1 SNHLY and CDR2 FYNNEI. The CDR3 has 20 residues if both end residues are counted. This sequence originates from a human donor in good health, serving as a control. The chain combines TRBV2 with TRBJ1-4; the DNA was not compared with TRBD1, the D call given in the table. Sequencing was done on a sample of sorted CD4+, CD8+, or CD8+CD57+ T cells (not recorded which) from PBMCs. CDR3 region: CASKQGGPGQPQHFGDKLFF.